The 3 T cell receptor beta chains below come from one sample, sequenced in a study of T cells in Graves' hyperthyroidism and ophthalmopathy. Researchers took RNA transcripts and amplified the TCR beta CDR3 regions from them. The TCR CDR3 first-round RT-PCR relied on the HTBI primer set. TCRdb independently ran MiXCR on the multiplex PCR reads; one entry per CDR3 protein. In the table there are a few hundred thousand distinct CDR3 sequences, over 15% of which are singletons. Material for sequencing was blood. Receptors were obtained from a woman aged 60-75 years with Graves' ophthalmopathy.

Ten or more counts support this clonotype. This sequence joins TRBV6-2 or TRBV6-3 and TRBJ1-1; maybe TRBD1 (6 bases). V was cut by 6 bases and J by 0 bases, with 17 bases left in between. There are 16 residues in the CDR3. The V gene's germline CDR1 is MNHEY and CDR2 SVGEGT. The CDR3 DNA reads TGTGCCAGCAGGAGGACAGCTACACAAATGAACACTGAAGCTTTCTTT. Translated, it gives CASRRTATQMNTEAFF.

The chain combines TRBV27 with TRBJ2-3, with 10 positions matching TRBD1. This CDR3 spans 16 amino acids. Germline CDR1 and CDR2: MNHEY and SMNVEV (reference sequence). V shed 6 bases, J shed 4 bases, and the junction held 10 bases outside the gene matches. The CDR3 spells CASRLGQGKAADTQYF. DNA for the CDR3: TGTGCCAGCAGACTGGGACAGGGGAAGGCTGCAGATACGCAGTATTTT.

This clonotype turned up a few times. V is TRBV20-1 and J is TRBJ1-2; 9 positions agree with TRBD1. The CDR3 runs to 15 residues. In germline, CDR1 is DFQATT, CDR2 SNEGSKA (reference sequence). V dropped 7 bases and J dropped 3; count of bases not matched to a gene: 12. The CDR3 reads CSVLYDRGWDYGYTF. CDR3 DNA: TGCAGTGTCCTTTACGACAGGGGGTGGGACTATGGCTACACCTTC.